These 7 T cell receptor beta chains were sequenced from one sample in a study of vaccination and CD4 T cells after COVID-19. Their specific antigens are unknown. The Oncomine TCR Beta short-read assay was applied to DNA of cultured CD4+ T cells. TCRdb re-called the PCR reads with MiXCR, one entry per CDR3 protein. The sample consists of under 20,000 distinct CDR3 sequences, about 40% of them appearing once. Treatment described: roughly ten-day PBMC culture with coronavirus spike peptide pools or control peptides (ViraFEST assay). What was sequenced was cultured CD4+ T cells from blood. These receptor sequences come from a human donor with COVID-19.

By frequency in the sample, this clonotype is medium-sized. The J gene is TRBJ1-2, the V gene TRBV6-5; 9 bases fit TRBD1. V gave up 0 bases and J gave up 4 bases; unmatched junction bases: 6. Per the germline V gene, CDR1 is MNHEY and CDR2 is SVGAGI. The CDR3 loop spans 16 amino acids. The CDR3 region has the DNA TGTGCCAGCAGTTACTCCCGGGACAGGGAACGCTATGGCTACACCTTC. This sequence encodes CASSYSRDRERYGYTF.

CDR3 sequence: CASSYPPLTMNTEAFF. The CDR3 DNA sequence: TGTGCCAGCAGTTACCCCCCCCTGACTATGAACACTGAAGCTTTCTTT. The V and J genes are TRBV6-5 and TRBJ1-1; D ambiguous. The CDR3 runs to 16 residues. Germline lookup yields CDR1 MNHEY and CDR2 SVGAGI. The ends were cut back, 2 bases at V and 0 bases at J, with 13 bases in the middle.

The J gene is TRBJ1-3, the V gene TRBV19; D is unresolved. This CDR3 has 13 amino acids. Germline-derived CDR1 and CDR2 are LNHDA and SQIVND (reference sequence). Trimming stripped 8 bases from V and 0 bases from J, with 8 bases between. This CDR3 is CASGGLSGNTIYF. The CDR3 nucleotides are TGTGCCAGTGGCGGCCTCTCTGGAAACACCATATATTTT.

V gene TRBV6-1 combines with J gene TRBJ1-1, with 7 bases identical to TRBD1. CDR3 size: 14 residues. V lost 5 bases, J lost 4 bases, and 7 bases stayed unmatched. From germline, CDR1 is MNHNS and CDR2 SASEGT. DNA for the CDR3: TGTGCCAGCAGTCCGGGACAGCAAACCACTGAAGCTTTCTTT. It is translated as CASSPGQQTTEAFF.

This clonotype was detected only a few times. The chain employs TRBV5-4 and TRBJ1-1; 8 bases agree with TRBD1. V lost 2 bases, J lost 5 bases, and 2 bases stayed unmatched. The CDR3 is made up of 13 amino acids. Germline CDR1 and CDR2: SGHNT and YYREEE (reference sequence). CDR3 bases: TGTGCCAGCAGCTTACAGGGGGGAACTGAAGCTTTCTTT. Its translation: CASSLQGGTEAFF.

The table lists this clonotype with a few counts. The V call is TRBV5-6, the J call TRBJ1-6, with 9 bases fitting TRBD1. The length of the CDR3 is 16 residues. Per the germline V gene, CDR1 is SGHDT and CDR2 is YYEEEE. V was pared by 0 bases and J by 11 bases, with 9 bases of the junction left unmatched. The CDR3 region is CASSLANTGGSAPLHF. The CDR3 bases are TGTGCCAGCAGCTTGGCCAACACAGGGGGCTCAGCACCCCTCCACTTT.

V is TRBV7-9 and J is TRBJ2-5; D tentatively reads TRBD1 or TRBD2 (5 bases each). Germline assignment: CDR1 SEHNR and CDR2 FQNEAQ (reference sequence). The V gene lost 2 bases and the J gene lost 11 bases, with 15 bases spanning the gap. CDR3 size: 13 residues. CDR3: CASSLSGRPAQYF. CDR3 sequence (DNA): TGTGCCAGCAGCTTATCGGGACGCCCGGCTCAGTACTTC.